Each of the 18 T cell receptor beta chains below was sequenced from the same sample in a study of shared clonotypes between healthy human individuals. TCRdb's table, derived via immunoSEQ multiplex PCR, lists solely in-frame clones and lacks some. Here the sample spans roughly 660,000 clones, 90% being singletons. The sequenced sample consisted of memory CD8+ T cells from PBMCs. Subset reported: CD45RO+ cells pooled with CCR7-negative TemRA cells. The receptors stem from a man between 18 and 29 years old in good health. Some clones in this sample may be carry-over from other donors' samples.

This clone has at least ten counts. The chain has TRBV28 and TRBJ1-5; 10 bases agree with TRBD1. J gave up 7 bases and V 5 bases, and 17 bases lay outside the gene matches. Germline CDR1 is MDHEN and CDR2 is SYDVKM. The CDR3 is made up of 18 amino acids. The CDR3 DNA sequence: TGTGCCAGCAGTCCCCATCCTTCGGACAGGGGGGGAAAACAGCCCCAGCATTTT. It translates to CASSPHPSDRGGKQPQHF.

The V call is TRBV28, the J call TRBJ2-1; no clear D. The V and J ends lost 3 bases and 6 bases respectively, with 12 bases between them. Germline CDR1 and CDR2: MDHEN and SYDVKM. This CDR3 spans 14 amino acids. This chain's CDR3 is CASSLGILVNEQFF. Written as DNA, the CDR3 is TGTGCCAGCAGTTTGGGTATCTTAGTCAATGAGCAGTTCTTC.

The chain uses TRBV4-1 and TRBJ2-7; D is ambiguous. The CDR3 spans 13 residues. In germline, CDR1 is MGHRA, CDR2 YSYEKL. Trimming took off 5 bases at V and 1 base at J, with 9 bases between the two ends. The chain's CDR3 is CASSTSPSYEQYF. The DNA for the CDR3 is TGCGCCAGCAGCACCTCACCGTCCTACGAGCAGTACTTC.

J is TRBJ1-5 and V is TRBV2; 7 bases are shared with TRBD1. The CDR3 runs 15 residues. Looked up from germline, CDR1 is SNHLY and CDR2 is FYNNEI. V lost 3 bases to trimming and J lost 6 bases; unmatched junction nucleotides: 8. CDR3 sequence: CASSEVGGLSQPQHF. The CDR3 nucleotides read TGTGCCAGCAGTGAGGTAGGGGGCTTAAGTCAGCCCCAGCATTTT.

The chain uses TRBV7-9 and TRBJ1-5; no definite D call. This CDR3 spans 14 amino acids. V was clipped by 6 bases and J by 0 bases, with 9 bases between them. Germline V gene lookup returns CDR1 SEHNR and CDR2 FQNEAQ (reference sequence). The CDR3 reads CASSVGYSNQPQHF. Here the CDR3 DNA reads TGTGCCAGCAGTGTAGGGTATAGCAATCAGCCCCAGCATTTT.

The chain joins TRBV19 to TRBJ2-3; perhaps TRBD1 as D (5 bases). V was pared by 4 bases and J by 8 bases, with 16 bases between. Germline lookup yields CDR1 LNHDA and CDR2 SQIVND (reference sequence). The CDR3 totals 14 residues. The DNA of the CDR3 is TGTGCCAGTAGTACGGTGACAGTTCAGTTTACGCAGTATTTT. It yields the protein CASSTVTVQFTQYF.

This clone was picked up one time. V and J are TRBV29-1 and TRBJ2-5; maybe TRBD1 (6 bases). With the DNA end fitting TRBJ2-7 better, the J assignment may be wrong. Germline V gene data show CDR1 as SQVTM and CDR2 as ANQGSEA. The CDR3 extends over 14 amino acids. The CDR3 DNA reads TGCAGCGTTGTAGGGGGTTTTGCCCCCTACGAGCAGTACTTC. Its protein product is CSVVGGFAPYEQYF.

The CDR3 bases are TGTGCCAGCAACCCGGGACCGGGGGTCGATGAGCAGTTCTTC. Its translation: CASNPGPGVDEQFF. This chain connects TRBV2 to TRBJ2-1; perhaps TRBD2 as D (6 bases). CDR1 is SNHLY and CDR2 is FYNNEI in the germline V gene. The V end was cut by 7 bases, the J end by 8 bases, with 18 bases between. The CDR3 extends over 14 amino acids. Full variable domain (missing parts from reference TRBV2 and TRBJ2-1): EPEVTQTPSHQVTQMGQEVILRCVPISNHLYFYWYRQILGQKVEFLVSFYNNEISEKSEIFDDQFSVERPDGSNFTLKIRSTKLEDSAMYFCASNPGPGVDEQFFGPGTRLTVL.

The chain links TRBV28 to TRBJ2-3; 7 positions match TRBD2. Germline CDR1 MDHEN, CDR2 SYDVKM. V shed 5 bases and J 2 bases; nucleotides not matched to a gene: 16. The CDR3 has 18 amino acids. DNA of the CDR3: TGTGCCAGCAGTCCCCCTCCGCGGCTAGCGGCTCTCACAGATACGCAGTATTTT. Protein sequence: CASSPPPRLAALTDTQYF.

The chain recombines TRBV27 with TRBJ2-6, with unresolved D. This CDR3 spans 16 amino acids. Germline V gene sequence: CDR1 MNHEY, CDR2 SMNVEV (reference sequence). V gave up 6 bases and J gave up 0 bases, with 12 bases separating them. The CDR3 spells CASRDLPNSGANVLTF. CDR3 nucleotides: TGTGCCAGCAGGGATTTACCAAACTCTGGGGCCAACGTCCTGACTTTC.

The sample holds one count of this clone. V usage is TRBV30 and J usage is TRBJ2-5; D is unclear. V was clipped by 0 bases and J by 4 bases, with 9 bases between them. Germline loops: CDR1 GTSNPN, CDR2 SVGIG (reference sequence). This CDR3 is 13 amino acids long. The chain's CDR3 is CAWSVDVGETQYF. CDR3 sequence (DNA): TGTGCCTGGAGTGTAGATGTTGGAGAGACCCAGTACTTC.

This sequence joins TRBV11-2 and TRBJ1-1; 9 bases are shared with TRBD1. V gave up 5 bases and J gave up 3 bases; unmatched junction bases: 7. The germline V gene has CDR1 SGHAT and CDR2 FQNNGV. This CDR3 is built from 15 residues. As DNA, the CDR3 is TGTGCCAGCAGCATCGGGACAGGGCGTGACACTGAAGCTTTCTTT. It encodes CASSIGTGRDTEAFF.

The chain couples TRBV5-1 to TRBJ2-7; TRBD1 agrees at 8 bases. In germline, CDR1 is SGHRS, CDR2 YFSETQ. The CDR3 has 16 residues. J was trimmed by 4 bases and V by 0 bases; bases with no gene match: 9. The CDR3, as DNA: TGCGCCAGCAGCTTGGATTTTGGACAGGGCTATTACGAGCAGTACTTC. It translates to CASSLDFGQGYYEQYF.

The chain links TRBV19 to TRBJ2-1, with unresolved D. Germline V gene lookup returns CDR1 LNHDA and CDR2 SQIVND (reference sequence). The CDR3 is 11 amino acids. The ends were cut back, 5 bases at V and 8 bases at J, with 7 bases in the middle. The CDR3 DNA follows: TGTGCCAGTAGTGCTATGCATGAGCAGTTCTTC. Its protein product is CASSAMHEQFF. The full variable domain, rest sourced from reference TRBV19 and TRBJ2-1, is DGGITQSPKYLFRKEGQNVTLSCEQNLNHDAMYWYRQDPGQGLRLIYYSQIVNDFQKGDIAEGYSVSREKKESFPLTVTSAQKNPTAFYLCASSAMHEQFFGPGTRLTVL.

This clone occurred once. The rearrangement joins TRBV6-5 to TRBJ1-1, with TRBD1 as a possible D gene (5 bases). Germline CDR1 MNHEY, CDR2 SVGAGI. CDR3 length: 15 amino acids. Trimming took off 8 bases at V and 3 bases at J, with 19 bases between the two ends. CDR3 region: CASFRRRALDTEAFF. The CDR3 nucleotides are TGTGCCAGCTTCCGGCGCAGGGCGCTCGACACTGAAGCTTTCTTT.

J is TRBJ2-2 and V is TRBV4-3; TRBD2 aligns across 15 bases. CDR3 length: 20 amino acids. Germline CDR1 is LGHNA and CDR2 is YSLEER. V shed 4 bases, J shed 8 bases, and the junction held 17 bases outside the gene matches. The CDR3 region is CASSPRGTSGRTVLRGELFF. CDR3 DNA: TGCGCCAGCAGCCCTCGAGGGACTAGCGGGAGGACTGTGCTTAGGGGGGAGCTGTTTTTT.

A note on this clone: The same CDR3 arises from other DNA sequences in this sample as well. The rearrangement uses TRBV19 and TRBJ2-2; D uncertain. V lost 7 bases and J 0 bases, leaving 0 bases between the germline ends. This CDR3 region has 11 residues. The germline V gene has CDR1 LNHDA and CDR2 SQIVND (reference sequence). CDR3 in amino acids: CASTNTGELFF. CDR3 DNA: TGTGCCAGTACGAACACCGGGGAGCTGTTTTTT.

V and J are TRBV28 and TRBJ2-7; 7 nucleotides align to TRBD2. Germline V gives CDR1 MDHEN, CDR2 SYDVKM. Trimming cost V 6 bases and J 3 bases; bases outside gene matches: 5. The CDR3 runs 13 residues. The CDR3 bases are TGTGCCAGCAGCCCTAGCGGAATCTACGAGCAGTACTTC. Translation gives CASSPSGIYEQYF.